A single sample is the source of the 5 T cell receptor beta chains below, sequenced in a study of shared clonotypes between healthy human individuals (TCRdb year 2020). Libraries came from the immunoSEQ multiplex PCR assay. What TCRdb holds here is the immuneACCESS table cut down to in-frame rearrangements. Part of the clones is not present; checked against another copy, under half of the missing clones reflect an unresolved V gene, and the others are unexplained. The sample table contains about 460,000 clones; only one count was recorded for roughly three quarters of them. The ten largest clonotypes hold around 12% of the sample. Input material: PBMCs. The receptors originated from a woman aged 35 to 49 in good health. Some clones in this sample may be carry-over from other donors' samples.

In regard to this clone: One base away lies a much larger clone, so this may be a sequencing read error. The chain is built from TRBV25-1 and TRBJ2-7; D gene uncertain. Germline lookup yields CDR1 MGHDK and CDR2 SYGVNS. This CDR3 is 15 amino acids long. DNA for the CDR3: TGTGCCAGCAGTGAATCCCTCCTCCTATCCCCCGGGCAGTGCTTC. Translating it yields CASSESLLLSPGQCF.

Concerning this clone: A read error may produce the germline difference seen at one junction end. The chain uses TRBV7-9 and TRBJ2-1; 9 bases match TRBD2. The CDR3 spans 14 residues. Germline-derived CDR1 and CDR2 are SEHNR and FQNEAQ (reference sequence). This CDR3 reads CAGSSGLALNEQFF. CDR3 DNA: TGTGCCGGCAGCTCTGGACTAGCGCTCAATGAGCAGTTCTTC.

The rearrangement joins TRBV27 to TRBJ2-7; 13 nucleotides match TRBD2. The junction had 6 bases not matched to a gene; V was cut back by 4 bases and J by 6 bases. There are 15 residues in the CDR3. Per germline, CDR1 MNHEY and CDR2 SMNVEV (reference sequence). In DNA form, the CDR3 reads TGTGCCAGCAGTTCCCGGACTAGCGGGAGTGGCGAGCAGTACTTC. This encodes CASSSRTSGSGEQYF.

The rearrangement joins TRBV27 to TRBJ1-2; TRBD1 agrees at 7 bases. Germline CDR1 MNHEY, CDR2 SMNVEV (reference sequence). V shed 4 bases, J shed 6 bases, and the junction held 11 bases outside the gene matches. This CDR3 contains 15 residues. DNA for the CDR3: TGTGCCAGCAGTTCTATATGGGACAGAATCCATGGCTACACCTTC. The encoded protein is CASSSIWDRIHGYTF.

This clone was detected ten times or more. Other DNA sequences within the sample encode an identical CDR3. The chain uses TRBV7-9 and TRBJ1-2; D perhaps matches TRBD1 (6 bases). With 4 bases removed from V and 2 bases from J, the gap between germline ends came to 8 bases. This CDR3 contains 13 residues. From germline, CDR1 is SEHNR and CDR2 FQNEAQ (reference sequence). The CDR3 loop is CASSWGQNYGYTF. The CDR3 nucleotides read TGTGCCAGCAGCTGGGGACAAAACTATGGCTACACCTTC. The entire variable domain, with the rest obtained from reference TRBV7-9 and TRBJ1-2, is as follows: DTGVSQNPRHKITKRGQNVTFRCDPISEHNRLYWYRQTLGQGPEFLTYFQNEAQLEKSRLLSDRFSAERPKGSFSTLEIQRTEQGDSAMYLCASSWGQNYGYTFGSGTRLTVV.